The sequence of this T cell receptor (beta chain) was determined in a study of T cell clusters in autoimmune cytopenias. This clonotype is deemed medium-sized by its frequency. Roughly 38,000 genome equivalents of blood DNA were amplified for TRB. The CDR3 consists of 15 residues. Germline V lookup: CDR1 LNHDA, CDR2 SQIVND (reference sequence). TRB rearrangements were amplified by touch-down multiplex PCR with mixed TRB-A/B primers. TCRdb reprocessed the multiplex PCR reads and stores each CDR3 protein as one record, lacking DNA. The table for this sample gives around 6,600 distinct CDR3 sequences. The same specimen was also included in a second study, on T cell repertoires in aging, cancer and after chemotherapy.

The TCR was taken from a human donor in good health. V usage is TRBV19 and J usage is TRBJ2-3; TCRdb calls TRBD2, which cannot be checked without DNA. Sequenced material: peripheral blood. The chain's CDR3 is CASSIALAGRDTQYF.